This TCR beta chain was retrieved from a study of blood T cell repertoires in COVID-19. Some clones are missing from TCRdb's copy, which holds only in-frame ones; the method was immunoSEQ multiplex PCR. The table has roughly 130,000 clones, roughly 80% seen once. CDR3 length equals 16 residues. Germline V gene lookup returns CDR1 SEHNR and CDR2 FQNEAQ (reference sequence). The V gene end was trimmed by 1 base and the J gene end by 3 bases; junction bases not matched to a gene: 5. This clonotype originated in a woman aged 25 to 39 who had recovered from COVID-19. The chain links TRBV7-9 to TRBJ1-5; 8 positions agree with TRBD1. The sample taken for sequencing was peripheral blood. CDR3: CASSLGTGINNQPQHF. CDR3 sequence (DNA): TGTGCCAGCAGCTTAGGGACAGGGATTAACAATCAGCCCCAGCATTTT.